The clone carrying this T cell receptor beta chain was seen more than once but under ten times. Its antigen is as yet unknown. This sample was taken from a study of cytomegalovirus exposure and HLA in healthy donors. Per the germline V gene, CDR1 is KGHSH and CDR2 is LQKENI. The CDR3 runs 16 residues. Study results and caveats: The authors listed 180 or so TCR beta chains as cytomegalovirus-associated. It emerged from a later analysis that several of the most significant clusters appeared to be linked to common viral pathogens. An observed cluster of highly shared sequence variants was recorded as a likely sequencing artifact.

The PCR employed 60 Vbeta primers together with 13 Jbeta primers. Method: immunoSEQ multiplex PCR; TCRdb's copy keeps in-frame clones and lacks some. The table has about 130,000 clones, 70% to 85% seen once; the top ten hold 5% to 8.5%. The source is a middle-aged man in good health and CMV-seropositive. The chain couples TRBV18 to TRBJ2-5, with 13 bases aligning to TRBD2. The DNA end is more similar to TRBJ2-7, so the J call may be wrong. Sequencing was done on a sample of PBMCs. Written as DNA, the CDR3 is TGTGCCAGCTCCCCAGGACTAGCGGGAGAAGGCTACGAGCAGTACTTC. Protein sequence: CASSPGLAGEGYEQYF.